The 13 T cell receptor beta chains presented below share a single source sample, sequenced in a study of T-cell reconstitution after alpha-beta-depleted transplantation in children. A TCRbeta library incorporating unique molecular identifiers was prepared. TCRdb used MiXCR to reprocess the PCR reads, holding one entry per CDR3 protein. The sample includes about 580,000 distinct CDR3 sequences, 20% to 25% of them seen just once. The starting material was PBMCs, mostly from graft donor cells, obtained 360 days after TCRalphabeta/CD19-depleted stem cell transplant. The receptors stem from a boy under two years old who had a stem cell transplant for acute myeloid leukemia, so the T cells may come from the graft donor.

The genes are TRBV5-1 and TRBJ2-5; TRBD1 matches at 9 bases. The trim removed 1 base at V and 4 bases at J, leaving 8 bases unmatched. There are 16 residues in the CDR3. The germline CDR1 and CDR2 sequences are SGHRS and YFSETQ. The CDR3 spells CASSLRRQGGGETQYF. The CDR3 DNA follows: TGCGCCAGCAGCTTGAGGCGACAGGGGGGAGGAGAGACCCAGTACTTC.

This clonotype has ten or more counts. This sequence joins TRBV20-1 and TRBJ1-4, with a possible D match to TRBD1 (5 bases). The length of the CDR3 is 16 residues. Germline-derived CDR1 and CDR2 are DFQATT and SNEGSKA (reference sequence). V shed 0 bases and J shed 0 bases, with 11 bases lying between them. The CDR3 sequence: CSARDLGDATNEKLFF. CDR3 in DNA: TGCAGTGCTAGAGATTTAGGGGATGCAACTAATGAAAAACTGTTTTTT.

This rearrangement joins TRBV20-1 to TRBJ2-7; tentative D call: TRBD1 (6 bases). V lost 4 bases, J lost 0 bases, and 13 bases lay in between. The length of the CDR3 is 14 residues. Per the germline V gene, CDR1 is DFQATT and CDR2 is SNEGSKA (reference sequence). The CDR3 sequence is CSATRGSNSYEQYV. CDR3 sequence (DNA): TGCAGTGCTACTAGGGGGTCTAACTCCTACGAGCAGTACGTC.

The sample holds a few counts of this clonotype. The J gene is TRBJ2-7, the V gene TRBV25-1; D is perhaps TRBD2 (6 bases). CDR1 MGHDK and CDR2 SYGVNS come from the germline V gene. This CDR3 has 17 residues. Trimming cost V 3 bases and J 3 bases, with 21 bases left between them. The CDR3 spells CASSDGSRAAVHYEQYV. Here the CDR3 DNA reads TGTGCCAGCAGTGACGGGAGCAGGGCGGCGGTACACTACGAGCAGTACGTC.

This clonotype was counted at least ten times. CDR3 sequence: CASSEDRGRPPTANTGELFF. The CDR3 DNA reads TGTGCCAGCAGTGAAGACAGGGGGCGTCCTCCGACCGCGAACACCGGGGAGCTGTTTTTT. The chain links TRBV25-1 to TRBJ2-2; 10 nucleotides agree with TRBD1. The CDR3 covers 20 residues. Germline-derived CDR1 and CDR2 are MGHDK and SYGVNS. V gave up 2 bases and J gave up 0 bases; unmatched junction bases: 12.

The J gene is TRBJ1-1, the V gene TRBV12-3 or TRBV12-4; D gene uncertain. The V end lost 3 bases, the J end lost 4 bases, and 15 bases lay between the germline ends. This CDR3 contains 15 residues. The CDR3 DNA reads as TGTGCCAGCAGTTTCTTCCGGACCATGGGCACTGAAGCTTTCTTT. Protein product: CASSFFRTMGTEAFF.

The genes are TRBV6-2 or TRBV6-3 and TRBJ2-3; 10 positions agree with TRBD2. V gave up 4 bases and J gave up 1 base; unmatched junction bases: 5. The V gene's germline CDR1 is MNHEY and CDR2 SVGEGT. The CDR3 length is 16 residues. The CDR3 sequence: CASSLSSGGGTDTQYF. CDR3 DNA: TGTGCCAGCAGTTTATCGAGCGGGGGGGGCACAGATACGCAGTATTTT.

The chain uses TRBV20-1 and TRBJ2-5, with 8 bases that match TRBD2. The CDR3 covers 15 residues. V lost 2 bases and J lost 0; bases outside the gene matches: 5. CDR1 is DFQATT and CDR2 is SNEGSKA in the germline V gene (reference sequence). DNA for the CDR3: TGCAGTGCTAGAAGGGGTAGCGGGGACCAAGAGACCCAGTACTTC. It yields the protein CSARRGSGDQETQYF.

With regard to this clonotype: The junction shows a germline mismatch at one end, possibly a read error. The genes are TRBV6-4 and TRBJ1-1; TRBD1 matches at 9 bases. The germline gives CDR1 MRHNA, CDR2 SNTAGT. There are 14 residues in the CDR3. The CDR3 loop reads CSSRDRVWNTEAFF. CDR3 sequence (DNA): TGTTCCAGCAGGGACAGGGTTTGGAACACTGAAGCTTTCTTT.

There are a few counts of this clonotype. This sequence joins TRBV6-5 and TRBJ2-1, with TRBD1 matching 8 bases. V lost 5 bases and J lost 8; bases outside the gene matches: 14. Germline lookup yields CDR1 MNHEY and CDR2 SVGAGI. This CDR3 is 16 amino acids long. This CDR3 reads CASSNPGTGLSDEQFF. For the CDR3, the DNA is TGTGCCAGCAGTAACCCAGGGACAGGCCTTAGCGATGAGCAGTTCTTC.

This clonotype occurred many times. The chain links TRBV7-2 to TRBJ2-7; perhaps TRBD2 as D (5 bases). V shed 5 bases and J shed 2 bases, with 22 bases lying between them. CDR3 length: 17 amino acids. Germline lookup yields CDR1 SGHTA and CDR2 FQGNSA. The chain's CDR3 is CASSPGGRSPITYEQYF. CDR3 sequence (DNA): TGTGCCAGCAGCCCAGGAGGTCGGTCACCTATAACCTACGAGCAGTACTTC.

This clonotype was detected ten times or more. The J gene is TRBJ2-5, the V gene TRBV4-1; D perhaps matches TRBD1 (6 bases). V lost 0 bases and J lost 1, with 18 bases in between. CDR3 length equals 18 residues. In germline, CDR1 is MGHRA, CDR2 YSYEKL. The CDR3 loop reads CASSQEGISTGPQETQYF. In nucleotides, the CDR3 is TGCGCCAGCAGCCAAGAGGGGATTTCGACAGGCCCCCAAGAGACCCAGTACTTC.

V is TRBV20-1 and J is TRBJ1-1; D gene unclear. CDR3 length equals 13 residues. The V and J ends lost 3 bases and 7 bases respectively, with 15 bases between them. The V gene's germline CDR1 is DFQATT and CDR2 SNEGSKA (reference sequence). In nucleotides, the CDR3 is TGCAGTGCTAGGAACGGGTGGGCGGATGAAGCTTTCTTT. Protein product: CSARNGWADEAFF.